The text below deals with one T cell receptor (beta chain). The record originates from a study of OX40 agonist ivuxolimab in advanced cancers. Whole-study context: Cancers in dose escalation were hepatocellular, melanoma, renal cell and head and neck.

Germline loops: CDR1 SGHAT, CDR2 FQDESV (reference sequence). Trimming left V 5 bases short and J 0 bases short, with 11 bases between. The CDR3 is 15 amino acids. Some clones are missing from TCRdb's copy, which holds only in-frame ones; the method was immunoSEQ multiplex PCR. The data hold 25,000 to 30,000 clones, with around four fifths observed a single time. The specimen was CD4+ or CD8+ T cells sorted from blood, collected in a trial of the OX40 agonist ivuxolimab. The V and J genes are TRBV11-1 and TRBJ2-1, with D unresolved. The source is an adult with an advanced solid tumor such as melanoma, head and neck, liver or kidney cancer. CDR3 amino acids: CASSAAEYSYNEQFF. Here the CDR3 DNA reads TGTGCCAGCAGCGCCGCGGAATACTCCTACAATGAGCAGTTCTTC.